A selection of T cell receptor beta chains follows, all from one sample in a study of CD8 T cells in ankylosing spondylitis. TCRdb passed the 5' RACE reads through MiXCR, listing each CDR3 protein once. The repertoire holds 450,000 or so distinct CDR3 sequences, with roughly 25% as singletons. Input material: blood, either unsorted or a sorted T cell fraction (not recorded which). The receptors were sampled from a male donor with ankylosing spondylitis. CDR3s include the opening cysteine and the closing phenylalanine or tryptophan. The D gene is left open where the match is weak. Clone size is shown for a subset of rows, as once, few, many or a class of expanded clone.

clone_size: NA
v_call: TRBV12-3/TRBV12-4
j_call: TRBJ1-2
d_call: TRBD1
cdr3_aa: CATSAGGTTNYGYTF
cdr3_nt: TGTGCCACCTCAGCAGGGGGCACTACTAACTATGGCTACACCTTC

clone_size: NA
v_call: TRBV5-5
j_call: TRBJ2-1
d_call: TRBD1
cdr3_aa: CASSSYGTGANEQFF
cdr3_nt: TGTGCCAGCAGCTCCTATGGGACAGGGGCCAATGAGCAGTTCTTC

clone_size: NA
v_call: TRBV4-1
j_call: TRBJ2-5
d_call: NA
cdr3_aa: CASSQGYSGGHQETQYF
cdr3_nt: TGCGCCAGCAGCCAAGGGTATAGCGGAGGCCACCAAGAGACCCAGTACTTC

clone_size: NA
v_call: TRBV7-9
j_call: TRBJ2-7
d_call: TRBD1
cdr3_aa: CASSTGQLPIYEQYF
cdr3_nt: TGTGCCAGCAGCACGGGACAGCTCCCTATCTACGAGCAGTACTTC

clone_size: few
v_call: TRBV29-1
j_call: TRBJ2-7
d_call: NA
cdr3_aa: CSVGGIYEQYF
cdr3_nt: TGCAGCGTTGGAGGGATCTACGAGCAGTACTTC

clone_size: NA
v_call: TRBV30
j_call: TRBJ1-5
d_call: NA
cdr3_aa: CAWTAGHGNQPQHF
cdr3_nt: TGTGCCTGGACGGCAGGGCACGGCAATCAGCCCCAGCATTTT

clone_size: few
v_call: TRBV29-1
j_call: TRBJ2-7
d_call: NA
cdr3_aa: CSVEDSYEQYF
cdr3_nt: TGCAGCGTTGAAGATAGTTACGAGCAGTACTTC

clone_size: once
v_call: TRBV12-3/TRBV12-4
j_call: TRBJ1-5
d_call: NA
cdr3_aa: CASSFLGFKQPQHF
cdr3_nt: TGTGCCAGCAGTTTTTTAGGATTCAAGCAGCCCCAGCATTTT

clone_size: NA
v_call: TRBV12-3/TRBV12-4
j_call: TRBJ1-5
d_call: NA
cdr3_aa: CASSSESQPQHF
cdr3_nt: TGTGCCAGCAGTTCCGAAAGTCAGCCCCAGCATTTT

clone_size: NA
v_call: TRBV6-5
j_call: TRBJ2-5
d_call: NA
cdr3_aa: CASSNQLESETQYF
cdr3_nt: TGTGCCAGCAGTAACCAGCTAGAGTCAGAGACCCAGTACTTC

clone_size: few
v_call: TRBV20-1
j_call: TRBJ2-3
d_call: TRBD2
cdr3_aa: CSAGLAGFTDTQYF
cdr3_nt: TGCAGTGCAGGACTAGCGGGCTTCACAGATACGCAGTATTTT

clone_size: NA
v_call: TRBV10-2
j_call: TRBJ1-1
d_call: TRBD1
cdr3_aa: CASTWTGDEAFF
cdr3_nt: TGCGCCAGCACCTGGACAGGGGATGAAGCTTTCTTT

clone_size: NA
v_call: TRBV6-1
j_call: TRBJ1-5
d_call: NA
cdr3_aa: CASSPTLNQPQHF
cdr3_nt: TGTGCCAGCAGCCCTACCCTTAATCAGCCCCAGCATTTT

clone_size: NA
v_call: TRBV5-1
j_call: TRBJ2-5
d_call: TRBD2
cdr3_aa: CASSVASGQETQYF
cdr3_nt: TGCGCCAGCTCTGTCGCTAGCGGTCAAGAGACCCAGTACTTC

clone_size: few
v_call: TRBV20-1
j_call: TRBJ1-4
d_call: TRBD1
cdr3_aa: CSARNPGQGEEKLFF
cdr3_nt: TGCAGTGCTAGAAATCCGGGACAGGGCGAGGAAAAACTGTTTTTT

clone_size: few
v_call: TRBV20-1
j_call: TRBJ2-1
d_call: NA
cdr3_aa: CSAREDPSNNEQFF
cdr3_nt: TGCAGTGCTAGAGAGGACCCGTCGAACAATGAGCAGTTCTTC

clone_size: NA
v_call: TRBV20-1
j_call: TRBJ2-3
d_call: TRBD1
cdr3_aa: CSAGTVTDTQYF
cdr3_nt: TGCAGTGCGGGGACAGTCACAGATACGCAGTATTTT

clone_size: NA
v_call: TRBV20-1
j_call: TRBJ2-1
d_call: TRBD1
cdr3_aa: CSASTGTGGRNEQFF
cdr3_nt: TGCAGTGCATCTACCGGGACAGGGGGTCGGAATGAGCAGTTCTTC

clone_size: many
v_call: TRBV12-3/TRBV12-4
j_call: TRBJ1-1
d_call: NA
cdr3_aa: CASSPTGRIEAFF
cdr3_nt: TGTGCCAGCAGCCCTACCGGTCGGATTGAAGCTTTCTTT

clone_size: NA
v_call: TRBV2
j_call: TRBJ2-5
d_call: NA
cdr3_aa: CASSEGQGLWQETQYF
cdr3_nt: TGTGCCAGCAGTGAAGGGCAGGGGTTATGGCAAGAGACCCAGTACTTC

clone_size: NA
v_call: TRBV2
j_call: TRBJ1-1
d_call: NA
cdr3_aa: CASRVKGEAFF
cdr3_nt: TGTGCCAGCAGGGTTAAGGGTGAAGCTTTCTTT

clone_size: NA
v_call: TRBV27
j_call: TRBJ2-1
d_call: TRBD2
cdr3_aa: CASSSPGTSALDEQFF
cdr3_nt: TGTGCCAGCAGCTCACCCGGGACTAGCGCCTTAGATGAGCAGTTCTTC

clone_size: NA
v_call: TRBV19
j_call: TRBJ2-5
d_call: NA
cdr3_aa: CASSMGRQAVQETQYF
cdr3_nt: TGTGCCAGTAGTATGGGGAGACAGGCAGTCCAAGAGACCCAGTACTTC

clone_size: few
v_call: TRBV14
j_call: TRBJ2-1
d_call: TRBD2
cdr3_aa: CASSHLAGGSYNEQFF
cdr3_nt: TGTGCCAGCAGCCACCTAGCGGGAGGATCCTACAATGAGCAGTTCTTC

clone_size: once
v_call: TRBV11-2
j_call: TRBJ2-1
d_call: TRBD1
cdr3_aa: CASSLRDRDDEQFF
cdr3_nt: TGTGCCAGCAGCCTCCGGGACAGGGATGATGAGCAGTTCTTC

clone_size: NA
v_call: TRBV11-2
j_call: TRBJ1-2
d_call: TRBD1
cdr3_aa: CASSLGAATGGYGYTF
cdr3_nt: TGTGCCAGCAGCTTAGGGGCCGCGACAGGGGGTTATGGCTACACCTTC

clone_size: once
v_call: TRBV18
j_call: TRBJ2-5
d_call: TRBD2
cdr3_aa: CASSPTGLAGDYQETQYF
cdr3_nt: TGTGCCAGCTCACCGACGGGACTAGCGGGAGACTACCAAGAGACCCAGTACTTC